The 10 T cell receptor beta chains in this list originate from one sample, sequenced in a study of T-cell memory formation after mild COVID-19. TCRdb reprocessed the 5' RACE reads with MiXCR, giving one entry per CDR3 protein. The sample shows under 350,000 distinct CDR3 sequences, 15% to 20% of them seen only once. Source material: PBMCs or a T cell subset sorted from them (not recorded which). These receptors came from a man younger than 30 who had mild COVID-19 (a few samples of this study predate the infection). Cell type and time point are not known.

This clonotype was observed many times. The CDR3 region is CSARDGTGFNEKLFF. CDR3 sequence (DNA): TGCAGTGCTAGAGATGGGACGGGCTTTAATGAAAAACTGTTTTTT. This chain links TRBV20-1 with TRBJ1-4, with D possibly being TRBD1 (5 bases). Trimming left V 0 bases short and J 4 bases short, with 12 bases between. The germline V gene has CDR1 DFQATT and CDR2 SNEGSKA (reference sequence). This CDR3 spans 15 amino acids.

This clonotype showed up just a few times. CDR3 nucleotide sequence: TGTGCCAGCAGCTTGGGTAGGGGCTCCTACGAGCAGTACTTC. Its protein product is CASSLGRGSYEQYF. V and J are TRBV5-6 and TRBJ2-7; tentatively, D is TRBD1 (5 bases). The CDR3 runs 14 residues. Germline V gene sequence: CDR1 SGHDT, CDR2 YYEEEE. V lost 0 bases to trimming and J lost 0 bases, with 7 bases between them.

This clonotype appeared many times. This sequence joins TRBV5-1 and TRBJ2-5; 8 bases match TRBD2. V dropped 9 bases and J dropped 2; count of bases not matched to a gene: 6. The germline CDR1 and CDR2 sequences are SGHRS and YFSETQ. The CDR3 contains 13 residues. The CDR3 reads CATSGGVQETQYF. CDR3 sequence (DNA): TGCGCCACCTCGGGGGGGGTTCAAGAGACCCAGTACTTC.

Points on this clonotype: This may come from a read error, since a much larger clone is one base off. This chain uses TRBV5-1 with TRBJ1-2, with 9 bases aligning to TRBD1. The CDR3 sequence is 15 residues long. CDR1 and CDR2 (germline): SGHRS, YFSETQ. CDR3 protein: CSSSLTGTGNYGYTF. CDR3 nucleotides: TGCTCCAGCAGCTTAACCGGGACAGGGAACTATGGCTACACCTTC.

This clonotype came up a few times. CDR3 residues: CASSLTAGSEQYF. CDR3 sequence (DNA): TGTGCCAGCAGCTTAACAGCGGGTAGCGAGCAGTACTTC. The V and J genes are TRBV7-3 and TRBJ2-7, with D maybe TRBD2 (6 bases). The V gene's germline CDR1 is SGHTA and CDR2 FQGTGA. The germline V and J ends were trimmed by 0 bases and 6 bases, with 9 bases remaining between them. The CDR3 has 13 amino acids.

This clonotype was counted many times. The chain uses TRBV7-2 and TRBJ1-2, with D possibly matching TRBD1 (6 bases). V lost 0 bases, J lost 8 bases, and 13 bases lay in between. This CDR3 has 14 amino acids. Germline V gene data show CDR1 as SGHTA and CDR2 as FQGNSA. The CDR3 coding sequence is TGTGCCAGCAGCTTAGCGATGGGGGCGCGAGGCTACACCTTC. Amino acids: CASSLAMGARGYTF.

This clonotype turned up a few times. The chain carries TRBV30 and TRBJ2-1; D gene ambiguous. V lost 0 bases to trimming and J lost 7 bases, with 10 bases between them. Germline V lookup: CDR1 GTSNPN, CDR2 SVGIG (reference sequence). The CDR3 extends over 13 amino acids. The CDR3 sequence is CAWSVRWGNEQFF. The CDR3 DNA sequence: TGTGCCTGGAGTGTACGTTGGGGTAATGAGCAGTTCTTC.

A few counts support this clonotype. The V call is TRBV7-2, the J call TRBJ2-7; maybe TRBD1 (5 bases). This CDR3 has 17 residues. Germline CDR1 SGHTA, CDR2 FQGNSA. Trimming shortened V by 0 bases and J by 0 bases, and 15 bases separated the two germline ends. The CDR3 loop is CASSLARSRAISYEQYF. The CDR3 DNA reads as TGTGCCAGCAGCTTAGCGCGCTCCAGGGCTATCTCCTACGAGCAGTACTTC. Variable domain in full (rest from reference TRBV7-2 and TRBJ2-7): GAGVSQSPSNKVTEKGKDVELRCDPISGHTALYWYRQSLGQGLEFLIYFQGNSAPDKSGLPSDRFSAERTGGSVSTLTIQRTQQEDSAVYLCASSLARSRAISYEQYFGPGTRLTVT.

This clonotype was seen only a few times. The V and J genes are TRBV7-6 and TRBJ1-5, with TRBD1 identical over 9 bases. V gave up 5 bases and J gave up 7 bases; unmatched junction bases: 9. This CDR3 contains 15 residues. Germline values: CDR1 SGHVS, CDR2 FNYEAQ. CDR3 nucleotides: TGTGCCAGCAGCCGGGGACAGGGCAGAGGACAGCCCCAGCATTTT. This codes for CASSRGQGRGQPQHF.

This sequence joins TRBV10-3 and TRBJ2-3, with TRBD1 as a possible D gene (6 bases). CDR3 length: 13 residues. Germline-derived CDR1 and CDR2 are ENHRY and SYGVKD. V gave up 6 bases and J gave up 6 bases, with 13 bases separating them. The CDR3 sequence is CAISRTERDTQYF. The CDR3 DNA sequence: TGTGCCATCAGCCGGACAGAACGGGATACGCAGTATTTT.